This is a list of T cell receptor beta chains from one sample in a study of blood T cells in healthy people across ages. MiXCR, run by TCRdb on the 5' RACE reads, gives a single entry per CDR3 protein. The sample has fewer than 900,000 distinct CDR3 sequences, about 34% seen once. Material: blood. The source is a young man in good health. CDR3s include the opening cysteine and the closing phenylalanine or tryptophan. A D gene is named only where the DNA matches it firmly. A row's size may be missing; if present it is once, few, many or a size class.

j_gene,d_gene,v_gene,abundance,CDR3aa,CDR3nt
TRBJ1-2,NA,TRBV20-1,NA,CSARDRPTNYGYTF,TGCAGTGCTAGGGACCGACCGACTAACTATGGCTACACCTTC
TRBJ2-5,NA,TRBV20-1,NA,CSATSISGIGSEQYF,TGCAGTGCTACGTCCATTTCGGGGATAGGGAGTGAGCAGTACTTC
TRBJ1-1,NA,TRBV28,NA,CASSPNHWGSTEAFF,TGTGCCAGCAGCCCCAACCATTGGGGGAGTACTGAAGCTTTCTTT
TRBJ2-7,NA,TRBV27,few,CASSSGVYYEQYF,TGTGCCAGCAGTTCAGGGGTTTACTACGAGCAGTACTTC
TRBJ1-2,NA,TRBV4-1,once,CASSQVSSRGGYTF,TGCGCCAGCAGCCAAGTCTCGAGCAGGGGCGGCTACACCTTC
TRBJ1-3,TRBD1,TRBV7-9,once,CASSPSGGTGNTIYF,TGTGCCAGCAGCCCCTCAGGGGGAACTGGAAACACCATATATTTT
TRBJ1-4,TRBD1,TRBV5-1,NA,CASSLAGMTGGTKKLFF,TGCGCCAGCAGCTTGGCCGGAATGACAGGGGGCACCAAAAAACTGTTTTTT
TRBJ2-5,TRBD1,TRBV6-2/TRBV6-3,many,CASSKDRGETQYF,TGTGCCAGCAGTAAGGACAGGGGCGAGACCCAGTACTTC
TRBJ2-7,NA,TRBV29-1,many,CSVNRDSSYEQYF,TGCAGCGTTAACAGGGATTCCTCCTACGAGCAGTACTTC
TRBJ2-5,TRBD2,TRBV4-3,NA,CASSPNGVGRGETQYF,TGCGCCAGCAGTCCCAATGGGGTGGGGAGGGGAGAGACCCAGTACTTC
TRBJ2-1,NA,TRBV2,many,CASSDPLGAPDNEQFF,TGTGCCAGCAGTGATCCCCTCGGGGCGCCAGACAATGAGCAGTTCTTC
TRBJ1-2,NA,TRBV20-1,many,CSARSSNYGYTF,TGCAGTGCTCGGAGCAGTAACTATGGCTACACCTTC
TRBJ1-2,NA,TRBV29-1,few,CSDITYRAYGYTF,TGCAGCGACATAACCTACAGGGCCTATGGCTACACCTTC
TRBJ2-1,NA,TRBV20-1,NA,CSASPRAEGYNEQFF,TGCAGTGCTTCACCTAGGGCTGAGGGATACAATGAGCAGTTCTTC
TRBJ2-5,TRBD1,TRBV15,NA,CATRGVGQPQETQYF,TGTGCCACCAGGGGGGTGGGACAGCCCCAAGAGACCCAGTACTTC
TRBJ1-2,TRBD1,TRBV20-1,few,CSARPPGQPYGYTF,TGCAGTGCTAGGCCCCCGGGACAGCCTTATGGCTACACCTTC
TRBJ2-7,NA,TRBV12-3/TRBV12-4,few,CASSLGDSVPNEQYF,TGTGCCAGCAGTTTAGGTGACTCTGTTCCCAATGAGCAGTACTTC
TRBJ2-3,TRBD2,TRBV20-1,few,CSARGPPRGGGDTQYF,TGCAGTGCTAGAGGGCCACCGCGGGGGGGCGGGGATACGCAGTATTTT
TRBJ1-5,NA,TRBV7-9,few,CASSYTPGRGNQPQHF,TGTGCCAGCAGCTACACACCGGGGCGAGGGAATCAGCCCCAGCATTTT
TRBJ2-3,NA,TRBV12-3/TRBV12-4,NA,CASSIADTQYF,TGTGCCAGCAGTATCGCAGATACGCAGTATTTT
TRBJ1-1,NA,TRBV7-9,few,CASSSQGAMNTEAFF,TGTGCCAGCAGCTCCCAAGGAGCTATGAACACTGAAGCTTTCTTT
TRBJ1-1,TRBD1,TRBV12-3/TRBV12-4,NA,CASSVRDRETEAFF,TGTGCCAGCAGTGTCCGGGACAGGGAGACTGAAGCTTTCTTT
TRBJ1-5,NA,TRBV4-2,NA,CASSQDGGLNQPQHF,TGTGCCAGCAGCCAAGACGGGGGGCTTAATCAGCCCCAGCATTTT